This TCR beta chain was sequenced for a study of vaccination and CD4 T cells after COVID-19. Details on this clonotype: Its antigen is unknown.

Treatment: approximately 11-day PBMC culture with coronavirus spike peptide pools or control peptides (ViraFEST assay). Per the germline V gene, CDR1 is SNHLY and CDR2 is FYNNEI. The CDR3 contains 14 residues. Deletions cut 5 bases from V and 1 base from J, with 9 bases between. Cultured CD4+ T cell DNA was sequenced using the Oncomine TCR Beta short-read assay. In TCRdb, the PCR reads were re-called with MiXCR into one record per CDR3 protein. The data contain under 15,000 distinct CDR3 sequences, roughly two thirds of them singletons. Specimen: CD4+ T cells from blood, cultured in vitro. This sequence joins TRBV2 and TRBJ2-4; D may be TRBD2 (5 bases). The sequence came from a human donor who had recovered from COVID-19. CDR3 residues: CASSRREAKNIQYF. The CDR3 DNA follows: TGTGCCAGCAGTCGAAGGGAGGCCAAAAACATTCAGTACTTC.